This T cell receptor (beta chain) was sequenced during a study of tumor-infiltrating lymphocytes in localized non-small cell lung cancer (dated by TCRdb to about 2021). Concerning the study at large: The cohort included patients whose samples were collected after neoadjuvant chemotherapy, as well as both smokers and never-smokers and several histologies. Each patient contributed resected tumor tissue and uninvolved lung tissue from the same patient, described as non-adjacent to the tumor. The same patients underwent several integrated assays, with TCR sequencing performed together with flow cytometry, multiplex immunofluorescence, RNA-seq, exome sequencing and proteomics. In total, the ICON cohort was made up of over a hundred surgical patients who had localized non-small cell lung cancer and whose tumors were resected. For 55 to 60 patients, immunoSEQ T-cell fraction was compared between paired tumor and uninvolved lung.

As regards this clone: Its antigen has not been determined. No base-level quality is on record; no much larger clone is a single base apart.

Study-wide conclusions, independent of this receptor: No difference in TCR-derived T-cell fraction was observed between the flow cytometry-defined immunotypes IM1 (good prognosis) and IM2 (poor prognosis). Different pieces of the same tissue were used for different assays, so technical variation could not be separated from intratumor heterogeneity. Higher T cell infiltration in tumors than in uninvolved lung tissue was supported by TCRbeta sequencing, consistent with immunofluorescence CD3 counts. Since assay coverage differed from patient to patient depending on how much tissue was available, TCR sequencing was done for only a subset of the cohort.

The immunoSEQ assay used for TCR sequencing gave the T-cell fraction in both tumor and uninvolved lung tissue. As for how the authors treated the data: For survival analysis, patients were split into high (upper tertile) and low (lower two tertiles) T-cell fraction groups and compared by log-rank test. Paired tumor versus uninvolved lung differences in T-cell fraction were tested with a signed-rank test. The clones in this table, taken by TCRdb from immuneACCESS, are in-frame only. Not every clone is retained; where verified, under half of the shortfall comes from an unresolved V gene, and the cause of the rest is unknown. The D gene and trimming were derived from the DNA, and the V and J assignments and clone size from that table. The sample table lists approximately 12,000 clones, about three quarters of them with a count of one. About a sixth of the sample is held by the ten biggest clonotypes.

The CDR3 covers 13 residues, taking in both the cysteine and the phenylalanine. The retained sequence is limited to the CDR3, 39 bases, with the frame set at the first base. From the germline V gene, CDR1 is SGHTA and CDR2 is FQGTGA. Trimming accounts for 3 bases at V and 8 bases at J, while the number of junction bases matched to no gene is 5. Patient enrollment in ICON started in the first half of 2016, and the final patient was enrolled in September 2018. Fresh tumor and matched uninvolved tissue for in-depth immune analyses, including TCR sequencing, were collected from a subcohort of around 73 patients. TCR sequencing was performed on DNA isolated from bulk tissue, without cell sorting.

Here the chain combines TRBV7-3 and TRBJ1-2; TRBD1 aligns with 8 central bases. The sequence came from a human donor with non-small cell lung cancer. Specimen: uninvolved lung tissue not adjacent to the tumor. The DNA is TGTGCCAGCAGCTTCTCAGGGGGCGGGGGCTACACCTTC. Protein translation: CASSFSGGGGYTF.